This T cell receptor (beta chain) came from a study of shared clonotypes between healthy human individuals. The data were produced by immunoSEQ multiplex PCR, yet TCRdb's version contains in-frame clones alone and is incomplete. The repertoire holds about 820,000 clones, more than 85% seen once, with 24% in the top ten. Naive-designated CD8 cells lacked CD45RO, were positively enriched for CCR7, and omitted terminally differentiated effector memory CD45RA+ cells. V was trimmed by 6 bases and J by 4 bases, leaving 6 bases between them. Germline V gene lookup returns CDR1 MNHEY and CDR2 SVGAGI. This CDR3 has 12 residues. A note on this clone: A read error may explain this, as a much larger clone is one base away.

Sequencing was done on a sample of naive CD8+ T cells sorted from blood. This receptor was obtained from a man aged 25-40 years in good health. The genes are TRBV6-5 and TRBJ2-2; D unresolved. CDR3 amino acids: CASSLSTGELFF. CDR3 DNA sequence: TGTGCCAGCAGCCTGAGCACCGGGGAGCTGTTTTTT.